Below are 25 T cell receptor beta chains sequenced from a single sample in a study of CD8+CD57+ T cells in acquired aplastic anemia (dated by TCRdb to 2017 to 2018). The data were produced on an Illumina HiSeq 2000. Profiling of TCR beta VDJ combinations and CDR3 sequences used genomic DNA as the template. TCRdb's own reprocessing of the public reads used fastp at Q25 and MiXCR and kept productive beta chains. Rows are unified per CDR3 protein, each entry keeping the most common DNA and genes. This sample comprises around 430,000 distinct CDR3 sequences, around 30% of them detected only once. 0.82% of the sample lies in the top ten. Patients chosen for sequencing had shown expansion of CD8+CD57+ cells by flow cytometry. Sequences were obtained from sorted CD4+, CD8+, or CD8+CD57+ T cells (not recorded which) from PBMCs. These receptor sequences come from a human donor with aplastic anemia.

This clonotype was detected many times. The chain links TRBV2 to TRBJ1-2, with 7 bases aligning to TRBD1. The junction had 4 bases not matched to a gene; V was cut back by 5 bases and J by 7 bases. CDR3 length equals 12 residues. The germline V gene encodes CDR1 SNHLY and CDR2 FYNNEI. The CDR3 spells CASSRQGGGYTF. The CDR3, as DNA: TGTGCCAGCAGTAGACAGGGAGGTGGCTACACCTTC.

This clonotype was counted ten times or more. The rearrangement links TRBV20-1 to TRBJ2-7; 8 bases align to TRBD1. The CDR3 has 13 residues. CDR1 and CDR2 (germline): DFQATT, SNEGSKA (reference sequence). J was trimmed by 3 bases and V by 3 bases; bases with no gene match: 4. CDR3 protein: CSARDRVVYEQYF. The CDR3 DNA follows: TGCAGTGCTAGGGACAGGGTGGTCTACGAGCAGTACTTC.

There are a few counts of this clonotype. The CDR3 sequence is CASGSDRGYEQYF. CDR3 bases: TGTGCTAGTGGTTCGGACAGGGGATACGAGCAGTACTTC. The chain uses TRBV12-5 and TRBJ2-7; 9 nucleotides line up with TRBD1. This CDR3 has 13 residues. The V gene end was trimmed by 4 bases and the J gene end by 4 bases; junction bases not matched to a gene: 2. Looked up from germline, CDR1 is LGHNT and CDR2 is FRNRAP.

Worth noting for this clonotype: The junction does not match germline at one end; this may be a read error. The chain links TRBV6-1 to TRBJ2-7, with 10 bases aligning to TRBD2. Germline lookup yields CDR1 MNHNS and CDR2 SASEGT. The length of the CDR3 is 14 residues. The CDR3 nucleotides read TGTGCCAACAGTGATAGGGGACTAGCGAGCGAGCAGTACTTC. This sequence encodes CANSDRGLASEQYF.

V is TRBV2 and J is TRBJ2-7, with 7 bases identical to TRBD2. The V and J ends lost 4 bases and 3 bases, in that order; junction bases with no gene match: 6. CDR3 length: 14 residues. The germline V gene has CDR1 SNHLY and CDR2 FYNNEI. The CDR3 sequence: CASSAFGTNYEQYF. CDR3 DNA sequence: TGTGCCAGCAGTGCTTTCGGGACTAACTACGAGCAGTACTTC.

Many counts were recorded for this clonotype. V usage is TRBV19 and J usage is TRBJ2-7; D possibly corresponds to TRBD2 (5 bases). V was clipped by 5 bases and J by 4 bases, with 15 bases between them. CDR1 LNHDA and CDR2 SQIVND come from the germline V gene (reference sequence). CDR3 length: 14 residues. DNA for the CDR3: TGTGCCAGTAGTGCCGGGATCTCATTTTACGAGCAGTACTTC. It codes for CASSAGISFYEQYF.

Turning to this clonotype: At one end, the junction sequence differs from germline, possibly due to a read error. The CDR3 nucleotides read TGTGCCCGCAGCTCGGTTCCTAGCGGGAGTTTTTCGGCCGGGGAGCTGTTTTTT. Its translation is CARSSVPSGSFSAGELFF. The chain joins TRBV11-1 to TRBJ2-2; 10 nucleotides match TRBD2. The CDR3 sequence is 18 residues long. Per germline, CDR1 SGHAT and CDR2 FQDESV (reference sequence).

There are many counts of this clonotype. The chain is built from TRBV9 and TRBJ2-5, with D possibly being TRBD1 (6 bases). CDR1 is SGDLS, CDR2 YYNGEE, per germline. V was pared by 0 bases and J by 4 bases, with 10 bases between. This CDR3 has 14 residues. The CDR3 reads CASSVEVGGETQYF. In DNA form, the CDR3 reads TGTGCCAGCAGCGTAGAGGTAGGGGGAGAGACCCAGTACTTC.

This clonotype was seen more than once but under ten times. The gene calls are TRBV2 and TRBJ2-5, with D perhaps matching TRBD2 (6 bases). V gave up 9 bases and J gave up 3 bases, with 14 bases separating them. The CDR3 spans 13 residues. Germline CDR1 SNHLY, CDR2 FYNNEI. CDR3 DNA sequence: TGTGCCAGAGTGGGACTCCTAGAAGAGACCCAGTACTTC. Translation gives CARVGLLEETQYF.

This clonotype was picked up many times. J is TRBJ2-5 and V is TRBV12-3 or TRBV12-4; a weak D match, TRBD2 (6 bases). The CDR3 extends over 13 amino acids. Deletions cut 2 bases from V and 5 bases from J, with 9 bases between. As DNA, the CDR3 is TGTGCCAGCAGTTTAAAGGGGAGGGAGACCCAGTACTTC. This encodes CASSLKGRETQYF.

In its sample, this clonotype was seen a few times. A read error may account for a junction end that differs from germline. The CDR3 is CASSDVGGTIYGYTF. In nucleotides, the CDR3 is TGTGCCAGCAGTGACGTTGGGGGGACCATCTATGGCTACACCTTC. V and J are TRBV10-3 and TRBJ1-2, with D perhaps TRBD1 (5 bases). The CDR3 is 15 amino acids. Germline CDR1 is ENHRY and CDR2 is SYGVKD.

On this clonotype: Possible read error: a much larger clone is one base away. This chain connects TRBV19 to TRBJ1-1, with D tentatively TRBD1 (6 bases). CDR1 is LNHDA and CDR2 is SQIVND in the germline V gene (reference sequence). The CDR3 is made up of 14 amino acids. V lost 8 bases, J lost 5 bases, and 18 bases lay in between. CDR3 region: CASVRLLRGTEAFF. The CDR3 DNA sequence: TGTGCCAGTGTTAGGTTGTTGAGGGGGACTGAAGCTTTCTTT.

The chain joins TRBV6-1 to TRBJ1-6; perhaps TRBD1 as D (5 bases). CDR1 and CDR2 (germline): MNHNS, SASEGT. V dropped 6 bases and J dropped 13 bases, with 16 bases sitting between them. This CDR3 region has 13 residues. The DNA of the CDR3 is TGTGCCAGCAGATTATCTGGGGCGGCCCCCCTCCACTTT. Translating gives CASRLSGAAPLHF.

At least ten counts were recorded for this clonotype. This sequence joins TRBV4-3 and TRBJ1-2; TRBD1 matches 12 bases. Looked up from germline, CDR1 is LGHNA and CDR2 is YSLEER. The CDR3 is made up of 15 amino acids. The V and J ends lost 4 bases and 3 bases, in that order; junction bases with no gene match: 3. The CDR3 here is CASSRGTGGDYGYTF. In DNA form, the CDR3 reads TGCGCCAGCAGCCGCGGGACAGGGGGCGACTATGGCTACACCTTC.

The chain carries TRBV19 and TRBJ2-1; no clear D gene. The CDR3 has 15 residues. Trimming took 4 bases from V and 9 from J, leaving 19 bases between them. Germline V gene data show CDR1 as LNHDA and CDR2 as SQIVND (reference sequence). CDR3: CASSTDPFLHTEQFF. CDR3 nucleotides: TGTGCCAGTAGTACAGACCCCTTCCTCCACACTGAGCAGTTCTTC.

The V gene is TRBV20-1, the J gene TRBJ2-7; D may be TRBD2 (5 bases). Trimming removed 5 bases from V and 2 bases from J, with 19 bases in between. The CDR3 covers 15 residues. Germline V lookup: CDR1 DFQATT, CDR2 SNEGSKA (reference sequence). CDR3 residues: CSAPMPIMRAYEQYF. CDR3 sequence (DNA): TGCAGTGCTCCCATGCCGATTATGAGGGCCTACGAGCAGTACTTC.

This clonotype has a count of ten or more. V gene TRBV19 combines with J gene TRBJ1-1; 12 bases are a match to TRBD1. This CDR3 comprises 14 residues. Germline trimming cut 4 bases from V and 8 bases from J; bases unmatched to any gene: 5. Germline V lookup: CDR1 LNHDA, CDR2 SQIVND (reference sequence). The chain's CDR3 is CASSTQGTGGEAFF. Here the CDR3 DNA reads TGTGCCAGTAGTACGCAAGGGACAGGGGGCGAAGCTTTCTTT.

This clonotype was seen more than once but under ten times. This chain connects TRBV12-3 or TRBV12-4 to TRBJ1-1; D might be TRBD1 (5 bases). V was clipped by 4 bases and J by 1 base, with 10 bases between them. The CDR3 consists of 14 residues. The CDR3 bases are TGTGCCAGCAGTTATGAAGGACAGAACACTGAAGCTTTCTTT. Translation: CASSYEGQNTEAFF.

The chain combines TRBV25-1 with TRBJ2-2; TRBD1 matches at 7 bases. The CDR3 sequence is 15 residues long. CDR1 MGHDK and CDR2 SYGVNS come from the germline V gene. V shed 8 bases, J shed 4 bases, and the junction held 10 bases outside the gene matches. CDR3 nucleotides: TGTGCCAGCGGATTGGGGACAGCGCCCACCGGGGAGCTGTTTTTT. Its translation: CASGLGTAPTGELFF. The variable domain in full, completed from reference TRBV25-1 and TRBJ2-2, reads EADIYQTPRYLVIGTGKKITLECSQTMGHDKMYWYQQDPGMELHLIHYSYGVNSTEKGDLSSESTVSRIRTEHFPLTLESARPSHTSQYLCASGLGTAPTGELFFGEGSRLTVL.

This chain connects TRBV10-3 to TRBJ1-2, with 8 bases aligning to TRBD1. Germline V CDR1 and CDR2: ENHRY, SYGVKD. The CDR3 totals 15 residues. With V trimmed by 10 bases and J by 5 bases, 15 bases remained unmatched. This chain's CDR3 is CASSSQGAAQYGYTF. The CDR3 DNA reads as TGTGCCAGCAGCTCTCAGGGGGCGGCACAATATGGCTACACCTTC.

This clonotype has ten or more counts. The germline gene is not matched at one end of the junction; a read error may be the cause. V usage is TRBV5-1 and J usage is TRBJ2-1; no clear D. This CDR3 has 12 amino acids. Germline V gives CDR1 SGHRS, CDR2 YFSETQ. CDR3: CASSLDGNEQFF. The CDR3 region has the DNA TGTGCCAGCAGCTTAGACGGGAATGAGCAGTTCTTC.

In its sample, this clonotype was seen a few times. One junction end does not reproduce the germline sequence, and a read error may be involved. The chain employs TRBV20-1 and TRBJ2-3, with 8 positions matching TRBD2. CDR3 length equals 16 residues. CDR1 is DFQATT, CDR2 SNEGSKA, per germline (reference sequence). The CDR3 spells CSARAAGGISTDTQYF. CDR3 sequence (DNA): TGCAGTGCCAGAGCGGCGGGAGGAATTAGCACAGATACGCAGTATTTT.

The chain joins TRBV12-3 or TRBV12-4 to TRBJ1-1; D is undetermined. Trimming left V 3 bases short and J 6 bases short, with 17 bases between. This CDR3 comprises 15 residues. The CDR3 DNA follows: TGTGCCAGCAGTTTCAGGCCGACCATAAACGCTGAAGCTTTCTTT. Translation: CASSFRPTINAEAFF.

This clonotype was recorded many times. V is TRBV12-3 or TRBV12-4 and J is TRBJ1-5; D uncertain. This CDR3 comprises 13 residues. V was clipped by 3 bases and J by 6 bases, with 9 bases between them. The CDR3 bases are TGTGCCAGCAGTTTCATGTTAGGTCAGCCCCAGCATTTT. This encodes CASSFMLGQPQHF.

The rearrangement joins TRBV10-3 to TRBJ2-7; no firm D call. Trimming pared 10 bases from V and 2 bases from J, leaving 18 bases between. The CDR3 covers 14 residues. Germline V gene data show CDR1 as ENHRY and CDR2 as SYGVKD. The CDR3 region is CASSQVRSTYEQYF. In DNA, the CDR3 is TGTGCCAGCAGCCAAGTTAGGAGTACCTACGAGCAGTACTTC.